This is a list of T cell receptor beta chains from one sample in a study of T cell responses to AZD1222 COVID-19 vaccine. Sequenced by immunoSEQ multiplex PCR; TCRdb stores in-frame clones only, minus some. The sample comprises about 120,000 clones, 75% to 90% of which are singletons, and under 4.5% rests with the top ten. This specimen was peripheral blood, taken on day 0 of MenACWY control vaccination. The receptors originated from an adult in good health. Each CDR3 is given with its conserved first and last residue. D genes are given only for firm matches. Clone size is given for some rows only: seen once, a few or many times, or a class if the clone is expanded.

V gene,J gene,D gene,clone size,CDR3 protein,CDR3 DNA
TRBV18,TRBJ1-5,-,-,CASSPDTGRSNQPQHF,TGTGCCAGCTCACCGGATACAGGGAGAAGTAATCAGCCCCAGCATTTT
TRBV4-3,TRBJ2-2,-,once,CASSLTGTGGAGELFF,TGCGCCAGCAGCCTAACCGGGACGGGTGGGGCCGGGGAGCTGTTTTTT
TRBV28,TRBJ1-1,-,-,CASSFLDVTEAFF,TGTGCCAGCAGTTTCCTCGATGTGACTGAAGCTTTCTTT
TRBV3-1/TRBV3-2,TRBJ1-2,-,once,CASSQGGTGGLPYGYTF,TGTGCCAGCAGCCAAGGGGGTACGGGGGGCCTCCCCTATGGCTACACCTTC
TRBV5-1,TRBJ2-7,TRBD1,once,CASSQEQGAYEQYF,TGCGCCAGCAGTCAGGAGCAGGGGGCCTACGAGCAGTACTTC
TRBV27,TRBJ2-5,-,once,CASSSRPTSATQYF,TGTGCCAGCAGTTCCCGCCCGACCTCGGCGACCCAGTACTTC
TRBV2,TRBJ2-5,TRBD1,-,CASSETGQLRETQYF,TGTGCCAGCAGTGAGACAGGGCAACTCCGGGAGACCCAGTACTTC
TRBV7-2,TRBJ2-5,-,few,CASSLVVGGWETQYF,TGTGCCAGCAGCTTAGTAGTCGGGGGCTGGGAGACCCAGTACTTC
TRBV6-5,TRBJ1-2,TRBD1,medium-sized,CASSYSRTGGGYGYTF,TGTGCCAGCAGTTACTCTCGGACAGGGGGCGGCTATGGCTACACCTTC
TRBV6-5,TRBJ2-3,TRBD2,-,CASSSGTSFQDTQYF,TGTGCCAGCAGTTCCGGGACTAGCTTTCAAGATACGCAGTATTTT